This TCR beta chain was sequenced for a study of regulatory T cells in long-lasting Graves disease. Overall study findings and caveats: New patients shared 750 to 1,000 public clonotypes, fewer than the roughly 2,600 shared by persistent patients.

The CDR3 loop spans 14 amino acids. V lost 1 base, J lost 1 base, and 7 bases lay in between. Library construction for TCR beta used iRepertoire HTBI primers and Arm-PCR of CDR3 regions. A single record per CDR3 protein comes from TCRdb applying MiXCR to the multiplex PCR reads. Seen here are about 400,000 distinct CDR3 sequences, less than 25% observed once, and the top ten hold less than 25%. Documented time point: persistent/refractory GD, antithyroid drugs over 5 years with positive TRAb. PBMC RNA was the source of the TCR library. In its sample, this clonotype was seen many times. Its antigen remains unidentified.

The clonotype comes from a female donor with Graves disease. V and J are TRBV12-3 or TRBV12-4 and TRBJ2-5; D remains unclear. Sequenced material: peripheral blood mononuclear cells (PBMCs), taken when the disease was refractory, from a patient treated with antithyroid drugs. This CDR3 is CASSLGRTQETQYF. CDR3 nucleotide sequence: TGTGCCAGCAGTTTAGGGAGAACCCAAGAGACCCAGTACTTC.